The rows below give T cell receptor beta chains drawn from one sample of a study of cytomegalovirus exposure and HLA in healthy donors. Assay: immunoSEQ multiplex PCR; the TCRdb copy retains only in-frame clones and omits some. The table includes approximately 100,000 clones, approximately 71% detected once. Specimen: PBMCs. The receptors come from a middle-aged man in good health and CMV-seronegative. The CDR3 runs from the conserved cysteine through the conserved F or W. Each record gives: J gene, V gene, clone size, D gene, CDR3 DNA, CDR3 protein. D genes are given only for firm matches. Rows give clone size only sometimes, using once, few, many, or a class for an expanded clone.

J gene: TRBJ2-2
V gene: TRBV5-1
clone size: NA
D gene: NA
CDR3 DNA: TGCGCCAGCAGCTCGGAACAGGGCGGCAGGGAGCTGTTTTTT
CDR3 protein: CASSSEQGGRELFF

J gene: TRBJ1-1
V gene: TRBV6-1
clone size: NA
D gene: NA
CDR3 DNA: TGTGCCAGCAGTGAGGTAGGGGGAAACACTGAAGCTTTCTTT
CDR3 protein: CASSEVGGNTEAFF

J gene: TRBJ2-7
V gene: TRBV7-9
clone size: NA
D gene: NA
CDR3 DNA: TGTGCCAGCAGCCACGACATAAGCTCCTACGAGCAGTACTTC
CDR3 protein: CASSHDISSYEQYF

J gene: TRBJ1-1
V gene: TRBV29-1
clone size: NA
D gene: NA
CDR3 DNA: TGCAGCGCCGGGGGGGCAGGAAACACTGAAGCTTTCTTT
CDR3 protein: CSAGGAGNTEAFF

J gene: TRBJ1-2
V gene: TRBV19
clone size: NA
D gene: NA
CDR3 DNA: TGTGCCAGTAGTATACAGGGGAATAACTATGGCTACACCTTC
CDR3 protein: CASSIQGNNYGYTF

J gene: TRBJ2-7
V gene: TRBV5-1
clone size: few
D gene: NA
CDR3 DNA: TGCGCCAGCAGCTTGGGTGAGGGGGACCGAGGCTACGAGCAGTACTTC
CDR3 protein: CASSLGEGDRGYEQYF

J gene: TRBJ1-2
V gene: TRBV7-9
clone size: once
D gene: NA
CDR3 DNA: TGTGCCAGCAGCCTAATAACACAGGACCCTAACTATGGCTACACCTTC
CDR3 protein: CASSLITQDPNYGYTF

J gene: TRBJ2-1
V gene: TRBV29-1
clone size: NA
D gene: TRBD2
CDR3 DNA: TGCAGCGTTGAGGTAGTGGAAGCAGCGGGGCGCTACAATGAGCAGTTCTTC
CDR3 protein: CSVEVVEAAGRYNEQFF

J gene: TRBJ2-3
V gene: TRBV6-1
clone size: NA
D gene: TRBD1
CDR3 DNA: TGTGCCAGCAGCGCCGGGACAGGGGGCACAGATACGCAGTATTTT
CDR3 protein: CASSAGTGGTDTQYF

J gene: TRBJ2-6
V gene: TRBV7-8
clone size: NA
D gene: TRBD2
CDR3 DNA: TGTGCCAGCAGCCTAAGCGGGGCCGGGGCCAACGTCCTGACTTTC
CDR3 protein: CASSLSGAGANVLTF